The clone carrying this TCR beta chain was seen a handful of times. Its target is unknown. A much larger clonotype is one base distant, so this may be a read error. The sample is drawn from a study of tumor-infiltrating lymphocytes in primary liver carcinoma. Study details: Surgical resection was the treatment these patients received for primary liver carcinoma. All lesions had stage T1-T3 N0M0 and roughly 4.2 to 10 cm widths.

RNA isolated from unsorted whole blood supplied the blood RNA, with germline DNA also extracted. Sampling before surgery obtained about 4 milliliters of peripheral blood. Total RNA (approximately 450 ng) served as template for TCR beta cDNA synthesis primed by a constant-region primer. Slightly modified ARM-PCR served as the procedure for the TCR beta libraries. These libraries came from three rounds of nested multiplex PCR. For about 11 cycles apiece, the opening two PCR rounds ran with TRBV1-TRBV30 forward primers and a C-beta reverse primer. TCRdb redid the calling of the multiplex PCR reads with MiXCR, one entry per CDR3 protein. Here the sample spans a few hundred thousand distinct CDR3 sequences, 50% to 75% being singletons. This CDR3 region has 14 residues. Regarding the study as a whole: Tumors and blood were compared for top-250-clone fraction, and tumors had the significantly higher value (p = 0.039).

The sequenced material came from peripheral blood. The V call is TRBV12-3 or TRBV12-4, the J call TRBJ2-1, with 11 bases lining up with TRBD2. This receptor was obtained from a woman aged 30 to 39 with primary liver carcinoma and hepatitis B virus infection. The CDR3: CVSGGTSGYNEQFF. CDR3 DNA sequence: TGTGTCAGCGGTGGGACTAGCGGTTACAATGAGCAGTTCTTC.